This TCR beta chain was recorded in a study of identifying expanded T cells in peripheral blood. Of note for this clone: Its target is unknown.

V gave up 7 bases and J gave up 3 bases, with 9 bases separating them. This CDR3 comprises 11 residues. CDR1 is SQVTM and CDR2 is ANQGSEA in the germline V gene. Here immunoSEQ multiplex PCR was the method, and the copy in TCRdb shows in-frame clones only, minus some. Seen here are over 45,000 clones, under 85% observed once, and the top ten hold about 15%. Collection occurred without any documented infections or immune events in donors. Study conclusions and caveats: Roughly 2-week clone count variance significantly increased as total template count grew. Technical replicates showed approximately 1.2 changed clones; approximately two weeks 15 to 20; four weeks 19.

This sequence originates from a person between 18 and 69 years old in good health. The chain recombines TRBV29-1 with TRBJ1-1; weak D call: TRBD1 (5 bases). Input material: blood. The CDR3 loop reads CSGGGDTEAFF. The CDR3 DNA reads TGCAGCGGCGGGGGGGACACTGAAGCTTTCTTT.